This entry lists 18 T cell receptor beta chains sequenced from one sample in a study of shared clonotypes between healthy human individuals. TCRdb's table, derived via immunoSEQ multiplex PCR, lists solely in-frame clones and lacks some. The table includes roughly 530,000 clones, 90% to 96% detected once. Sequencing was carried out using naive CD4+ T cells sorted from blood. The subset was: CD45RA+ positively selected. These TCRs come from a young woman in good health.

This sequence joins TRBV5-4 and TRBJ2-7; 9 bases line up with TRBD1. The germline gives CDR1 SGHNT, CDR2 YYREEE (reference sequence). V shed 3 bases, J shed 6 bases, and the junction held 13 bases outside the gene matches. This CDR3 has 16 amino acids. CDR3 amino acids: CASSWIPGQGIGEQYF. The CDR3, as DNA: TGTGCCAGCAGCTGGATACCGGGACAGGGAATTGGCGAGCAGTACTTC.

The V gene is TRBV19, the J gene TRBJ2-7, with D perhaps matching TRBD2 (6 bases). With 7 bases removed from V and 0 bases from J, the gap between germline ends came to 13 bases. The CDR3 runs 14 residues. Germline loops: CDR1 LNHDA, CDR2 SQIVND (reference sequence). DNA for the CDR3: TGTGCCAGTATGCCTAGCGCTTACTCCTACGAGCAGTACTTC. This encodes CASMPSAYSYEQYF.

CDR3 residues: CASSLGQGEFGYTF. The DNA of the CDR3 is TGTGCCAGCAGCCTGGGACAGGGGGAATTCGGCTACACCTTC. V and J are TRBV27 and TRBJ1-2; 11 bases align to TRBD1. Germline-derived CDR1 and CDR2 are MNHEY and SMNVEV (reference sequence). The CDR3 runs 14 residues. J gave up 8 bases and V 6 bases, and 8 bases lay outside the gene matches.

This clone was picked up one time. V usage is TRBV6-1 and J usage is TRBJ2-7; the D gene is possibly TRBD2 (7 bases). There are 15 residues in the CDR3. Germline CDR1 reads MNHNS; CDR2 reads SASEGT. Trimming removed 7 bases from V and 2 bases from J, with 18 bases in between. The CDR3 is CASMLGGGLTYEQYF. The CDR3 bases are TGTGCCAGCATGCTAGGCGGGGGCCTCACCTACGAGCAGTACTTC.

Only one count was recorded for this clone. Other DNA sequences in this specimen translate into the identical CDR3. The V and J genes are TRBV18 and TRBJ2-5; D not resolved. This CDR3 is 12 amino acids long. V was clipped by 2 bases and J by 1 base, with 2 bases between them. The V gene's germline CDR1 is KGHSH and CDR2 LQKENI. The DNA of the CDR3 is TGTGCCAGCTCACCAACCCAAGAGACCCAGTACTTC. It yields the protein CASSPTQETQYF. Full variable domain (outside the CDR3, taken from reference TRBV18 and TRBJ2-5): NAGVMQNPRHLVRRRGQEARLRCSPMKGHSHVYWYRQLPEEGLKFMVYLQKENIIDESGMPKERFSAEFPKEGPSILRIQQVVRGDSAAYFCASSPTQETQYFGPGTRLLVL.

The rearrangement links TRBV18 to TRBJ2-6, with D possibly being TRBD1 (6 bases). Germline V gene lookup returns CDR1 KGHSH and CDR2 LQKENI. There are 15 residues in the CDR3. The ends were cut back, 4 bases at V and 1 base at J, with 8 bases in the middle. CDR3 bases: TGTGCCAGCTCACAAGGACAGTCTGGGGCCAACGTCCTGACTTTC. Its protein is CASSQGQSGANVLTF.

CDR3 DNA sequence: TGTGCCAGCAGCTCTGAGGACAGGGGCAATTATCATAACTATGGCTACACCTTC. This encodes CASSSEDRGNYHNYGYTF. This chain links TRBV7-2 with TRBJ1-2; 9 positions agree with TRBD1. Germline V gives CDR1 SGHTA, CDR2 FQGNSA. CDR3 length equals 18 residues. The V gene end was trimmed by 4 bases and the J gene end by 1 base; junction bases not matched to a gene: 13. The variable domain in full, completed from reference TRBV7-2 and TRBJ1-2, reads GAGVSQSPSNKVTEKGKDVELRCDPISGHTALYWYRQSLGQGLEFLIYFQGNSAPDKSGLPSDRFSAERTGGSVSTLTIQRTQQEDSAVYLCASSSEDRGNYHNYGYTFGSGTRLTVV.

The chain uses TRBV7-9 and TRBJ1-1; D may be TRBD1 (6 bases). CDR1 and CDR2 from the germline V gene are SEHNR and FQNEAQ (reference sequence). There are 14 residues in the CDR3. V was clipped by 6 bases and J by 10 bases, with 21 bases between them. CDR3 protein: CASRQGFTQGVAFF. CDR3 in DNA: TGTGCCAGCAGGCAGGGGTTCACCCAGGGAGTAGCTTTCTTT.

This clone was found once. J is TRBJ2-7 and V is TRBV6-5; D gene ambiguous. CDR1 is MNHEY and CDR2 is SVGAGI in the germline V gene. This CDR3 region has 13 residues. V was cut by 6 bases and J by 0 bases, with 9 bases left in between. CDR3 sequence reads: CASRVVNSYEQYF. Here the CDR3 DNA reads TGTGCCAGCAGGGTCGTAAACTCCTACGAGCAGTACTTC.

The V and J genes are TRBV19 and TRBJ2-7; D tentatively fits TRBD1 or TRBD2 (5 bases each). Trimming took 7 bases from V and 5 from J, leaving 24 bases between them. From germline, CDR1 is LNHDA and CDR2 SQIVND (reference sequence). The CDR3 extends over 16 amino acids. CDR3 region: CASTASGVGALNEQYF. The CDR3 DNA reads TGTGCCAGTACGGCCTCAGGCGTCGGGGCCCTGAACGAGCAGTACTTC.

This clone was picked up a small number of times. The rearrangement joins TRBV29-1 to TRBJ1-5; unclear D gene. Germline V gene lookup returns CDR1 SQVTM and CDR2 ANQGSEA. CDR3 size: 12 residues. V lost 0 bases and J 4 bases, leaving 4 bases between the germline ends. The CDR3 nucleotides read TGCAGCGTTGAAGACGTGAATCAGCCCCAGCATTTT. It translates to CSVEDVNQPQHF.

This rearrangement joins TRBV18 to TRBJ1-5; D unresolved. In germline, CDR1 is KGHSH, CDR2 LQKENI. This CDR3 region has 14 residues. Trimming left V 3 bases short and J 0 bases short, with 6 bases between. The CDR3 sequence is CASSPKDSNQPQHF. CDR3 coding DNA: TGTGCCAGCTCACCCAAGGATAGCAATCAGCCCCAGCATTTT. Supplemented by reference TRBV18 and TRBJ1-5, the full variable domain reads NAGVMQNPRHLVRRRGQEARLRCSPMKGHSHVYWYRQLPEEGLKFMVYLQKENIIDESGMPKERFSAEFPKEGPSILRIQQVVRGDSAAYFCASSPKDSNQPQHFGDGTRLSIL.

Of note for this clone: The same CDR3 is also encoded by other DNA sequences in this sample. The rearrangement links TRBV19 to TRBJ2-3; D is unresolved. The CDR3 runs to 14 residues. Trimming took off 3 bases at V and 2 bases at J, with 9 bases between the two ends. The V gene's germline CDR1 is LNHDA and CDR2 SQIVND (reference sequence). CDR3 sequence: CASSILRDTDTQYF. The CDR3 DNA reads as TGTGCCAGTAGTATTCTTAGGGACACAGATACGCAGTATTTT.

The CDR3 spells CASRTPDGAAYEQYF. CDR3 nucleotide sequence: TGTGCCAGCCGAACACCTGATGGGGCAGCCTACGAGCAGTACTTC. The J gene is TRBJ2-7, the V gene TRBV6-6; a possible D gene is TRBD1 (5 bases). V lost 8 bases and J lost 2, with 19 bases in between. This CDR3 is built from 15 residues. The V gene's germline CDR1 is MNHNY and CDR2 SVGAGI (reference sequence).

The chain links TRBV19 to TRBJ2-7, with D unclear. V was shortened by 3 bases and J by 6 bases, with 15 bases between the two germline ends. The CDR3 sequence is 14 residues long. From germline, CDR1 is LNHDA and CDR2 SQIVND (reference sequence). The CDR3 here is CASSIRGDPSEQYF. The DNA for the CDR3 is TGTGCCAGTAGTATCCGCGGCGACCCCTCCGAGCAGTACTTC.

The J gene is TRBJ2-5, the V gene TRBV28; 9 bases map to TRBD1. Trimming at V came to 6 bases and at J to 4 bases, leaving 3 bases not matched to a gene. Germline CDR1 and CDR2: MDHEN and SYDVKM. The CDR3 is 13 amino acids. In DNA form, the CDR3 reads TGTGCCAGCAGCGGACAGGGGATAGAGACCCAGTACTTC. This gives the protein CASSGQGIETQYF.

The CDR3 sequence is CASSSGGSGANVLTF. The CDR3 nucleotides read TGTGCCAGCAGTTCAGGTGGCTCTGGGGCCAACGTCCTGACTTTC. This chain links TRBV6-5 with TRBJ2-6; no reliable D call. Trimming removed 4 bases from V and 0 bases from J, with 7 bases in between. The CDR3 sequence is 15 residues long. Germline lookup yields CDR1 MNHEY and CDR2 SVGAGI.

The chain has TRBV28 and TRBJ2-2, with 7 bases identical to TRBD1. V lost 4 bases and J lost 0; bases outside the gene matches: 2. Per the germline V gene, CDR1 is MDHEN and CDR2 is SYDVKM. The CDR3 runs 15 residues. DNA of the CDR3: TGTGCCAGCAGTTGGGGACAGACGAACACCGGGGAGCTGTTTTTT. Translating gives CASSWGQTNTGELFF.